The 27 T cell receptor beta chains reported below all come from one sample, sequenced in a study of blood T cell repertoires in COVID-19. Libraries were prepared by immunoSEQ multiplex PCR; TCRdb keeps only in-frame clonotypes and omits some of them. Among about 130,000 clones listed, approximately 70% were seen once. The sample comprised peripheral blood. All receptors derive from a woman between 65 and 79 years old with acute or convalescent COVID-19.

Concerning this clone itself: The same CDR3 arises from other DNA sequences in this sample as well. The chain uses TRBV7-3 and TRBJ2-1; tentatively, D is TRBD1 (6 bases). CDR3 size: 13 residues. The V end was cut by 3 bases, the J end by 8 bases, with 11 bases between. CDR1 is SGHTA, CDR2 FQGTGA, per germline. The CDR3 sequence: CASSLRGRDEQFF. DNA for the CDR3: TGTGCCAGCAGCTTGAGGGGGAGAGATGAGCAGTTCTTC. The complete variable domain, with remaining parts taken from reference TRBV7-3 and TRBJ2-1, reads GAGVSQTPSNKVTEKGKYVELRCDPISGHTALYWYRQSLGQGPEFLIYFQGTGAADDSGLPNDRFFAVRPEGSVSTLKIQRTERGDSAVYLCASSLRGRDEQFFGPGTRLTVL.

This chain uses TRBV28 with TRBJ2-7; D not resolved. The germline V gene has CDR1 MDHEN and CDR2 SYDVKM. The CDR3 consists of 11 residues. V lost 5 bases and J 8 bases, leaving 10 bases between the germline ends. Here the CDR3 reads CASSNGAKQYF. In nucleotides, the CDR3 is TGTGCCAGCAGTAACGGAGCGAAGCAGTACTTC.

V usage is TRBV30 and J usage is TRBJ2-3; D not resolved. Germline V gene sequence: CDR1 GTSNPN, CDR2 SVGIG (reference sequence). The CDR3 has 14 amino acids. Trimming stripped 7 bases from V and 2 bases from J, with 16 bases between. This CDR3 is CAFSWSSLTDTQYF. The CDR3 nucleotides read TGTGCCTTCTCCTGGAGTAGCCTCACAGATACGCAGTATTTT.

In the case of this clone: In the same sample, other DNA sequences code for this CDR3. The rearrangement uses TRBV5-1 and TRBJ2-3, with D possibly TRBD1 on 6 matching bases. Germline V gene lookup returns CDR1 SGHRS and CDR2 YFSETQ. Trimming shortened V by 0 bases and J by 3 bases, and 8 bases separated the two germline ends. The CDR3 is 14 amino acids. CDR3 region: CASSLDRGTDTQYF. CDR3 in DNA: TGCGCCAGCAGCTTGGATAGGGGGACAGATACGCAGTATTTT.

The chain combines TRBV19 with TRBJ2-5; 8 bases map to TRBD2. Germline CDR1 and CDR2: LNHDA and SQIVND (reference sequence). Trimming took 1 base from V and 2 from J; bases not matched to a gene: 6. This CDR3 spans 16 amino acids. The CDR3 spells CASSIGRGASQETQYF. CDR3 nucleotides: TGTGCCAGTAGTATAGGGCGGGGGGCCTCTCAAGAGACCCAGTACTTC.

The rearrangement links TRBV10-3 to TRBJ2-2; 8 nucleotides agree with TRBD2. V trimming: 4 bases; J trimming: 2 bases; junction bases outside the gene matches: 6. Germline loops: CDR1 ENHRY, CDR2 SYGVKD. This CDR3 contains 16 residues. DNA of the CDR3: TGTGCCATCAGTGGGAGCGGGGGAGCCAACACCGGGGAGCTGTTTTTT. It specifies CAISGSGGANTGELFF.

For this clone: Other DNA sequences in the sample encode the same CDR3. CDR3 amino acids: CASSPTYRGNSYEQYF. As DNA, the CDR3 is TGTGCCAGCAGCCCAACCTACAGGGGGAACTCCTACGAGCAGTACTTC. The rearrangement joins TRBV3-1 (or the pseudogene TRBV3-2) to TRBJ2-7; 8 nucleotides line up with TRBD1. Germline assignment: CDR1 LGHDT and CDR2 YNNKEL (reference sequence). The CDR3 has 16 amino acids. Trimming at V came to 4 bases and at J to 0 bases, leaving 8 bases not matched to a gene.

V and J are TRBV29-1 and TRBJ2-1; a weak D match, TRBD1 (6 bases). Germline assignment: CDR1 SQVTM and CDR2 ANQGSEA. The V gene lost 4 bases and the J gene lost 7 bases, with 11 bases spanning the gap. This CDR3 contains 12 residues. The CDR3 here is CSVAGGSNEQFF. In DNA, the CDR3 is TGCAGCGTTGCTGGGGGCTCGAATGAGCAGTTCTTC.

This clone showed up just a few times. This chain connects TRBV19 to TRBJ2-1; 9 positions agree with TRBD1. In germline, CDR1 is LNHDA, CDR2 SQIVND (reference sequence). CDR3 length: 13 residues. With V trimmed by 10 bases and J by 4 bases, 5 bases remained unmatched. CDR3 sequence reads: CATRQGGYNEQFF. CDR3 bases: TGTGCCACCCGACAGGGGGGATACAATGAGCAGTTCTTC.

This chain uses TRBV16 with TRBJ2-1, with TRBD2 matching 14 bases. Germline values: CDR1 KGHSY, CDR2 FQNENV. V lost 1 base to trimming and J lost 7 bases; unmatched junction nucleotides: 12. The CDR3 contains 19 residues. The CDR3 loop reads CASSQWTSGGIGRANEQFF. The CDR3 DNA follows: TGTGCCAGCAGCCAATGGACTAGCGGGGGGATAGGGAGAGCGAATGAGCAGTTCTTC.

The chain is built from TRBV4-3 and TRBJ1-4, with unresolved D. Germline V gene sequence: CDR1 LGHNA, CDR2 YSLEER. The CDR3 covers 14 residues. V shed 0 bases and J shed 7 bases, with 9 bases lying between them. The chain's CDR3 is CASSQDLGGEKLFF. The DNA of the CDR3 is TGCGCCAGCAGCCAAGACCTAGGAGGTGAAAAACTGTTTTTT.

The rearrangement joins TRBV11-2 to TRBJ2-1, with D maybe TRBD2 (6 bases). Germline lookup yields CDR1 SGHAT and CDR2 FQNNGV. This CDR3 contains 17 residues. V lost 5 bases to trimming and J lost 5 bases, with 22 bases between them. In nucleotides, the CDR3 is TGTGCCAGCAGCCAAGGAATAGCGGCCCTTCTGGACAATGAGCAGTTCTTC. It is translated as CASSQGIAALLDNEQFF.

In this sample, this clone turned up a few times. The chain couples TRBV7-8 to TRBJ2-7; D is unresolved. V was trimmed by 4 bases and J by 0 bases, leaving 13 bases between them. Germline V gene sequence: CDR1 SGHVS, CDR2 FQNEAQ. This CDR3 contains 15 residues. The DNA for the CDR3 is TGTGCCAGCAGCTCCAAAAGCGTCTTCTCCTACGAGCAGTACTTC. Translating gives CASSSKSVFSYEQYF.

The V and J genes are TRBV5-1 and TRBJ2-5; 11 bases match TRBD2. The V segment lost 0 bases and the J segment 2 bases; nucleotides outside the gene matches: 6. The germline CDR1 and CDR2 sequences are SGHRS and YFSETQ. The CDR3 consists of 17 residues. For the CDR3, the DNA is TGCGCCAGCAGCTTGGTTACTAGCGGGAGTTGGCAAGAGACCCAGTACTTC. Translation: CASSLVTSGSWQETQYF.

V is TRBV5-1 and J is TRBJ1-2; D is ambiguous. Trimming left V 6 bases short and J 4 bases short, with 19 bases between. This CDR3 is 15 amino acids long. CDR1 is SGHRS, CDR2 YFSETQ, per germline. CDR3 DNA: TGCGCCAGCACCATGGGAGGGTCTCCGGGCTATGGCTACACCTTC. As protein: CASTMGGSPGYGYTF.

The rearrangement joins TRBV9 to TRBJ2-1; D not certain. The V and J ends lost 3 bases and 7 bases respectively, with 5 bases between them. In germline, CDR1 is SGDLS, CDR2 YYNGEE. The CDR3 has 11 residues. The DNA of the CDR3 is TGTGCCAGCAGCGCCGGTAATGAGCAGTTCTTC. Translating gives CASSAGNEQFF. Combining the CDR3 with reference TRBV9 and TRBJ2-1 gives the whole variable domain DSGVTQTPKHLITATGQRVTLRCSPRSGDLSVYWYQQSLDQGLQFLIQYYNGEERAKGNILERFSAQQFPDLHSELNLSSLELGDSALYFCASSAGNEQFFGPGTRLTVL.

The CDR3 loop reads CASSSPLEHRDNQPQHF. In DNA, the CDR3 is TGTGCCAGCAGTAGCCCCCTGGAGCACAGGGACAATCAGCCCCAGCATTTT. This chain joins TRBV25-1 and TRBJ1-5; a weak D match, TRBD1 (6 bases). Per germline, CDR1 MGHDK and CDR2 SYGVNS. Trimming took off 5 bases at V and 3 bases at J, with 20 bases between the two ends. The CDR3 is 17 amino acids.

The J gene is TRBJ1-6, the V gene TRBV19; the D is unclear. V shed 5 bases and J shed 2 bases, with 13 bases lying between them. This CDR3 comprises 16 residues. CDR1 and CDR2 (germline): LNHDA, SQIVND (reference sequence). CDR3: CASSAQRNTYNSPLHF. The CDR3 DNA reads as TGTGCCAGTAGTGCCCAGCGGAATACCTATAATTCACCCCTCCACTTT.

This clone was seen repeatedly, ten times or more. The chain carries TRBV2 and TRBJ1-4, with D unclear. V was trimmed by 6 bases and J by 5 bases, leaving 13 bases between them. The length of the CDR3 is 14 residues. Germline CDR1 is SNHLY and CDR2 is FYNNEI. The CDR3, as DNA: TGTGCCAGCAGCGCCGGAGCGGGCAATGAAAAACTGTTTTTT. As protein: CASSAGAGNEKLFF.

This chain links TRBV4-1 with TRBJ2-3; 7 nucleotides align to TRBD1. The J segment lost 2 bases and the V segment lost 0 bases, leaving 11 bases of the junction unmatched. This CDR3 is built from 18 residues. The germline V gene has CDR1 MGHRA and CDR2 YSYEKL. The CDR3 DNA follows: TGCGCCAGCAGCCAAGATTCGGGACAGCGGACCTTCACAGATACGCAGTATTTT. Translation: CASSQDSGQRTFTDTQYF.

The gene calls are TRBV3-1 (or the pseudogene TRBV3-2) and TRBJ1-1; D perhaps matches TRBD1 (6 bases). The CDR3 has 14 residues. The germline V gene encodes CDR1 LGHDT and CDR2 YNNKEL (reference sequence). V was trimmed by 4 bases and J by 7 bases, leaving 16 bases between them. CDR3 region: CASSLYREPVEAFF. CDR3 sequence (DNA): TGTGCCAGCAGCCTGTACAGGGAACCCGTTGAAGCTTTCTTT.

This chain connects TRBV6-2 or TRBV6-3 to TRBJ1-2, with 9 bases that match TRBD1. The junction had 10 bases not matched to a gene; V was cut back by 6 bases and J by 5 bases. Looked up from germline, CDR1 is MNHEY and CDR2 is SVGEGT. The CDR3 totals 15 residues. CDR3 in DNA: TGTGCCAGCAGCCCTCCGGACAGGGGAAGTTATGGCTACACCTTC. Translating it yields CASSPPDRGSYGYTF.

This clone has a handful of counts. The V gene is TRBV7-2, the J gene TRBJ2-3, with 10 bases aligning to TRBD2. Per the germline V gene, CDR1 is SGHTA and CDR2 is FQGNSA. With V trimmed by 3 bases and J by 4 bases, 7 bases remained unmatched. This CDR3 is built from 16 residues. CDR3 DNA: TGTGCCAGCAGCTTCCTGCCTAGCGGGAGCCCAGATACGCAGTATTTT. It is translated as CASSFLPSGSPDTQYF.

As DNA, the CDR3 is TGTGCCAGCAGTCGAGCGGAAGGTAGGACTGAAGCTTTCTTT. Translating gives CASSRAEGRTEAFF. This sequence joins TRBV7-9 and TRBJ1-1; no reliable D call. CDR3 length: 14 residues. Deletions cut 6 bases from V and 5 bases from J, with 16 bases between. The germline CDR1 and CDR2 sequences are SEHNR and FQNEAQ (reference sequence).

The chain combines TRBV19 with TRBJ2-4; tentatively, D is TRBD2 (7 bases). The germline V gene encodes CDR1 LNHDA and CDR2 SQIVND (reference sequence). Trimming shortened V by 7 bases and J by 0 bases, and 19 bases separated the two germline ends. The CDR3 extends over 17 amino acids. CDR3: CASTSEGGRLAKNIQYF. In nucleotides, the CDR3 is TGTGCCAGTACCTCCGAGGGGGGGCGATTAGCCAAAAACATTCAGTACTTC.

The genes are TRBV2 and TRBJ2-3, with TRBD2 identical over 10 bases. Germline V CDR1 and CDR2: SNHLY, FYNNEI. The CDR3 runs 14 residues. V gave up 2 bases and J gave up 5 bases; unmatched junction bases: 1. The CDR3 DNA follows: TGTGCCAGCAGTGAAATAGCGGGAGGAGATACGCAGTATTTT. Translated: CASSEIAGGDTQYF. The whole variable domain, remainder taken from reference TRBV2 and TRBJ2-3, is EPEVTQTPSHQVTQMGQEVILRCVPISNHLYFYWYRQILGQKVEFLVSFYNNEISEKSEIFDDQFSVERPDGSNFTLKIRSTKLEDSAMYFCASSEIAGGDTQYFGPGTRLTVL.

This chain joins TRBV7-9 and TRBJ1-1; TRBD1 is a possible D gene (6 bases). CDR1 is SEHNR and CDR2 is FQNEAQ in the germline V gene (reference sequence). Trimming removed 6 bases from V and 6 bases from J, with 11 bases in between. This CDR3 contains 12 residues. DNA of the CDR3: TGTGCCAGCAGTCTAGCAGGGGCTGAAGCTTTCTTT. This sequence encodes CASSLAGAEAFF. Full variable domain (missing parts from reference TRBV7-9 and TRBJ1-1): DTGVSQNPRHKITKRGQNVTFRCDPISEHNRLYWYRQTLGQGPEFLTYFQNEAQLEKSRLLSDRFSAERPKGSFSTLEIQRTEQGDSAMYLCASSLAGAEAFFGQGTRLTVV.